The 21 T cell receptor beta chains presented below share a single source sample, sequenced in a study of cytomegalovirus exposure and HLA in healthy donors. Libraries were prepared by immunoSEQ multiplex PCR; TCRdb keeps only in-frame clonotypes and omits some of them. Seen here are 95,000 to 150,000 clones, roughly 89% observed once, and the top ten hold 1% to 1.4%. The sequenced sample was PBMCs. These receptors came from a woman aged 18 to 35 in good health and CMV-seronegative.

The gene calls are TRBV2 and TRBJ1-2; D is unresolved. This CDR3 has 13 amino acids. In germline, CDR1 is SNHLY, CDR2 FYNNEI. Trimming cost V 2 bases and J 3 bases, with 7 bases left between them. Here the CDR3 reads CASSEQLDYGYTF. DNA of the CDR3: TGTGCCAGCAGTGAACAGTTGGACTATGGCTACACCTTC.

The chain carries TRBV5-1 and TRBJ2-3, with a tentative D call TRBD2 (6 bases). The germline gives CDR1 SGHRS, CDR2 YFSETQ. With 1 base removed from V and 8 bases from J, the gap between germline ends came to 14 bases. The CDR3 is 14 residues long. The CDR3 DNA sequence: TGCGCCAGCAGCTTGTCAAGCACCGGGGGTACGCAGTATTTT. Amino acids: CASSLSSTGGTQYF.

The V call is TRBV7-9, the J call TRBJ1-1; D remains unclear. V was trimmed by 10 bases and J by 8 bases, leaving 17 bases between them. In germline, CDR1 is SEHNR, CDR2 FQNEAQ (reference sequence). The CDR3 is made up of 12 amino acids. The CDR3 reads CAIIDRGTEAFF. The CDR3 DNA sequence: TGTGCCATTATCGATCGGGGTACCGAAGCTTTCTTT.

V and J are TRBV4-3 and TRBJ1-4; 9 bases match TRBD1. The germline gives CDR1 LGHNA, CDR2 YSLEER. The CDR3 has 14 residues. The J segment lost 7 bases and the V segment lost 3 bases, leaving 3 bases of the junction unmatched. The CDR3 coding sequence is TGCGCCAGCAGCCAGGGACAGGGAGGTGAAAAACTGTTTTTT. It specifies CASSQGQGGEKLFF.

This chain connects TRBV6-5 to TRBJ1-1, with D uncertain. The CDR3 loop spans 14 amino acids. V was trimmed by 0 bases and J by 5 bases, leaving 10 bases between them. The germline V gene has CDR1 MNHEY and CDR2 SVGAGI. This chain's CDR3 is CASSYSKQQTEAFF. In DNA form, the CDR3 reads TGTGCCAGCAGTTACTCGAAACAGCAAACTGAAGCTTTCTTT.

The chain links TRBV9 to TRBJ1-2, with D tentatively TRBD1 (6 bases). Per germline, CDR1 SGDLS and CDR2 YYNGEE. The CDR3 runs to 12 residues. Between the trimmed V and J ends, which lost 3 bases and 6 bases, there was a span of 9 bases. The CDR3, as DNA: TGTGCCAGCAGCGGAGGACAGCATGGCTACACCTTC. It codes for CASSGGQHGYTF.

This chain connects TRBV9 to TRBJ2-2; 8 bases fit TRBD1. J lost 1 base, V lost 4 bases, and 9 bases had no gene match. In germline, CDR1 is SGDLS, CDR2 YYNGEE. The CDR3 runs 17 residues. The CDR3 DNA follows: TGTGCCAGCAGCCCCGGGACAGGCGTTATGAACACCGGGGAGCTGTTTTTT. Translation gives CASSPGTGVMNTGELFF.

The gene calls are TRBV7-6 and TRBJ2-7, with 10 bases that match TRBD1. The length of the CDR3 is 16 residues. After removal of 3 bases from V and 6 bases from J, the junction contained 11 bases not matched to a gene. Germline assignment: CDR1 SGHVS and CDR2 FNYEAQ. The CDR3 sequence is CASSFDTGTGVGEQYF. The CDR3 nucleotides are TGTGCCAGCAGCTTTGACACCGGGACAGGGGTCGGCGAGCAGTACTTC.

This chain uses TRBV28 with TRBJ2-5; D unresolved. Germline V lookup: CDR1 MDHEN, CDR2 SYDVKM. The CDR3 runs to 12 residues. Trimming pared 5 bases from V and 3 bases from J, leaving 7 bases between. DNA of the CDR3: TGTGCCAGCAGTATATCTGAAGAGACCCAGTACTTC. It codes for CASSISEETQYF.

V usage is TRBV5-1 and J usage is TRBJ2-5; 8 bases align to TRBD1. Germline V gene data show CDR1 as SGHRS and CDR2 as YFSETQ. This CDR3 is 15 amino acids long. Unmatched junction bases numbered 10, after V lost 4 bases and J lost 5 bases. As DNA, the CDR3 is TGCGCCAGCAGCCAGACAGGGGTTGGTCAGGAGACCCAGTACTTC. Translating it yields CASSQTGVGQETQYF.

The chain has TRBV2 and TRBJ1-6, with a possible D match to TRBD1 (6 bases). Germline V CDR1 and CDR2: SNHLY, FYNNEI. V was clipped by 6 bases and J by 5 bases, with 14 bases between them. CDR3 size: 15 residues. This CDR3 is CASRQGAADNSPLHF. The DNA for the CDR3 is TGTGCCAGCAGACAGGGAGCGGCCGATAATTCACCCCTCCACTTT.

V usage is TRBV10-3 and J usage is TRBJ2-1; 12 bases fit TRBD2. The CDR3 extends over 12 amino acids. The V segment lost 4 bases and the J segment 15 bases; nucleotides outside the gene matches: 4. Germline V CDR1 and CDR2: ENHRY, SYGVKD. The CDR3 region has the DNA TGTGCCATCAGTGGACTAGCGGGGGCCGGGTTCTTC. It encodes CAISGLAGAGFF.

The chain has TRBV6-5 and TRBJ1-5; D not resolved. Per germline, CDR1 MNHEY and CDR2 SVGAGI. Between the trimmed V and J ends, which lost 2 bases and 3 bases, there was a span of 11 bases. This CDR3 is built from 15 residues. The CDR3 is CASSYTSGANQPQHF. CDR3 coding DNA: TGTGCCAGCAGTTACACGTCAGGCGCCAATCAGCCCCAGCATTTT.

The chain uses TRBV10-3 and TRBJ1-1; the match to TRBD1 covers 7 bases. The CDR3 spans 17 residues. The junction had 12 bases not matched to a gene; V was cut back by 0 bases and J by 5 bases. From germline, CDR1 is ENHRY and CDR2 SYGVKD. CDR3 nucleotides: TGTGCCATCAGTGAGTCGATCTCCGGAGCAGGGGGGACTGAAGCTTTCTTT. Translation gives CAISESISGAGGTEAFF.

The rearrangement links TRBV19 to TRBJ2-3; 7 bases match TRBD1. This CDR3 is 14 amino acids long. V lost 4 bases, J lost 0 bases, and 1 base stayed unmatched. Per the germline V gene, CDR1 is LNHDA and CDR2 is SQIVND (reference sequence). The CDR3: CASSRGQSTDTQYF. The CDR3 DNA reads TGTGCCAGTAGTAGGGGACAGAGCACAGATACGCAGTATTTT.

The chain links TRBV5-1 to TRBJ1-1; 7 positions agree with TRBD1. This CDR3 has 14 amino acids. Unmatched junction bases numbered 5, after V lost 3 bases and J lost 3 bases. The germline V gene encodes CDR1 SGHRS and CDR2 YFSETQ. The CDR3 DNA reads TGCGCCAGCAGCTCCAGGGGGGAGGACACTGAAGCTTTCTTT. It codes for CASSSRGEDTEAFF.

The genes are TRBV7-9 and TRBJ2-6; the D gene is possibly TRBD1 (6 bases). CDR3 size: 18 residues. Germline CDR1 and CDR2: SEHNR and FQNEAQ (reference sequence). V was trimmed by 4 bases and J by 0 bases, leaving 16 bases between them. CDR3 in amino acids: CASSSNREQPSGANVLTF. CDR3 nucleotides: TGTGCCAGCAGCTCTAACAGGGAACAGCCCTCTGGGGCCAACGTCCTGACTTTC.

The V gene is TRBV7-8, the J gene TRBJ2-7; TRBD2 matches at 7 bases. The CDR3 spans 12 residues. J gave up 3 bases and V 5 bases, and 1 base lay outside the gene matches. Germline V gene data show CDR1 as SGHVS and CDR2 as FQNEAQ. CDR3 sequence reads: CASSPSGYEQYF. The CDR3 region has the DNA TGTGCCAGCAGCCCTAGCGGCTACGAGCAGTACTTC. The complete variable domain, with remaining parts taken from reference TRBV7-8 and TRBJ2-7, reads GAGVSQSPRYKVAKRGQDVALRCDPISGHVSLFWYQQALGQGPEFLTYFQNEAQLDKSGLPSDRFFAERPEGSVSTLKIQRTQQEDSAVYLCASSPSGYEQYFGPGTRLTVT.

Only one count was recorded for this clone. V is TRBV7-9 and J is TRBJ2-5; D perhaps matches TRBD2 (5 bases). The V end lost 3 bases, the J end lost 7 bases, and 12 bases lay between the germline ends. Germline-derived CDR1 and CDR2 are SEHNR and FQNEAQ (reference sequence). This CDR3 contains 13 residues. The CDR3 reads CASSLAEVSTQYF. The CDR3 nucleotides are TGTGCCAGCAGCTTGGCGGAGGTTTCGACCCAGTACTTC.

The rearrangement joins TRBV19 to TRBJ1-2; unclear D gene. The germline gives CDR1 LNHDA, CDR2 SQIVND (reference sequence). The CDR3 is made up of 13 amino acids. Trimming stripped 7 bases from V and 0 bases from J, with 9 bases between. CDR3: CASNSEPNYGYTF. The CDR3 region has the DNA TGTGCCAGTAATTCAGAACCTAACTATGGCTACACCTTC.

This chain uses TRBV9 with TRBJ2-3; 12 bases map to TRBD2. The V gene's germline CDR1 is SGDLS and CDR2 YYNGEE. V dropped 0 bases and J dropped 5; count of bases not matched to a gene: 10. The CDR3 contains 18 residues. The CDR3 loop reads CASSVVASGGARVDTQYF. CDR3 in DNA: TGTGCCAGCAGCGTAGTGGCTAGCGGGGGGGCCCGAGTAGATACGCAGTATTTT.